This T cell receptor (beta chain) was sequenced for a study of blood T cell repertoires in COVID-19. Germline CDR1 is SGHRS and CDR2 is YFSETQ. V lost 5 bases, J lost 4 bases, and 18 bases stayed unmatched. This CDR3 comprises 18 residues. The data were produced by immunoSEQ multiplex PCR, yet TCRdb's version contains in-frame clones alone and is incomplete. The sample has a few hundred thousand clones, over 70% seen once; the top ten hold roughly 8.6%. V and J are TRBV5-1 and TRBJ1-2; 9 positions match TRBD1. Material for sequencing was peripheral blood. The clonotype was recovered from a human donor in a cohort sampled during active COVID-19. The CDR3 DNA reads as TGCGCCAGCAGGGCTCTTGTGAGCGGGACAGGGTTTGGCTATGGCTACACCTTC. It encodes CASRALVSGTGFGYGYTF.